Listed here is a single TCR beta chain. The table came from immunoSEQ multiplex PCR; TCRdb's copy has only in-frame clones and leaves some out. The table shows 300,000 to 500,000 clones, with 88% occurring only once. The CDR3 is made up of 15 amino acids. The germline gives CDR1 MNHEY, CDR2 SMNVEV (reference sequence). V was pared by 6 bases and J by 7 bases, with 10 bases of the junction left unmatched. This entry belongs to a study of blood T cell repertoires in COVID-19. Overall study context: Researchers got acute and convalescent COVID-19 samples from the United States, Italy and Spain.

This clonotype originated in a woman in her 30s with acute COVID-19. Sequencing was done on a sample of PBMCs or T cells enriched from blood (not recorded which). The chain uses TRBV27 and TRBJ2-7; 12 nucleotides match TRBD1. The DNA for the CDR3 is TGTGCCAGCAGCTCTCCGGGACAGGGGGCTGGGGAGCAGTACTTC. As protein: CASSSPGQGAGEQYF.